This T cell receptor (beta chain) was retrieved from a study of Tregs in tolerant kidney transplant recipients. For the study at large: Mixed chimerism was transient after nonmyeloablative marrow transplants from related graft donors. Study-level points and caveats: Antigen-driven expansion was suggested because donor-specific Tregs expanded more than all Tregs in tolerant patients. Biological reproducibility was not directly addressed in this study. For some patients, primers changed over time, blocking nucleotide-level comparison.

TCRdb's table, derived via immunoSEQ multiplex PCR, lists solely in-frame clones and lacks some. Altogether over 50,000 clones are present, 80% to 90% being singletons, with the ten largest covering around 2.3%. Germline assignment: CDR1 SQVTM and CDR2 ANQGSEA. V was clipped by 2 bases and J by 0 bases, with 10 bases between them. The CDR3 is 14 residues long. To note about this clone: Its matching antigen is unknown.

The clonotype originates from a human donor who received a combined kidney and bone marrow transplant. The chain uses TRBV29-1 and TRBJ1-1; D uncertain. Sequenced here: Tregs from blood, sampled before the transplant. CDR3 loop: CSVEFRSLNTEAFF. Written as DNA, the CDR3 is TGCAGCGTTGAATTTCGAAGCCTGAACACTGAAGCTTTCTTT.